This T cell receptor beta chain was sequenced in a study of cytomegalovirus exposure and HLA in healthy donors. Primers included in the PCR were 60 Vbeta and 13 Jbeta primers. Repertoires were generated with immunoSEQ multiplex PCR, while TCRdb's copy carries only in-frame clones and drops some. The data show around 95,000 clones, with around 72% seen just once and 1.8% held by the top ten. This CDR3 spans 14 amino acids. CDR1 is MGHDK, CDR2 SYGVNS, per germline. V lost 1 base and J lost 8, with 11 bases in between. This clone occurred a few times. The receptor's source is a male donor in good health and CMV-seronegative. The V gene is TRBV25-1, the J gene TRBJ1-4; D gene uncertain. Sequencing was carried out using PBMCs. CDR3 residues: CASSELGGREKLFF. As DNA, the CDR3 is TGTGCCAGCAGTGAATTAGGAGGGAGGGAAAAACTGTTTTTT.